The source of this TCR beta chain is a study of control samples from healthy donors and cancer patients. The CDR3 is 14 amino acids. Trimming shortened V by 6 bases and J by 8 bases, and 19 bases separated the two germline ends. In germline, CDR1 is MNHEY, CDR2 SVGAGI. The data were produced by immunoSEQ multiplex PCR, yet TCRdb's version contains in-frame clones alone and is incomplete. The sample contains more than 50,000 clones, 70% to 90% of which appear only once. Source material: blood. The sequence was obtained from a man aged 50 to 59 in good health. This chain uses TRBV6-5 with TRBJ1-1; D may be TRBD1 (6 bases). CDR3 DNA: TGTGCCAGCAGCCGACGCAGGACAGTCGAGGAAGCTTTCTTT. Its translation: CASSRRRTVEEAFF.